The rows below give T cell receptor beta chains drawn from one sample of a study of PD-1 blockade in classical Hodgkin lymphoma. This table comes from immunoSEQ multiplex PCR, and its TCRdb copy is limited to in-frame clones, with some not included. This sample has roughly 36,000 clones, with about three quarters found just once. This specimen was peripheral blood mononuclear cells (PBMCs), taken before the fourth cycle of nivolumab. The receptors derive from a human donor with classical Hodgkin lymphoma. CDR3s include the opening cysteine and the closing phenylalanine or tryptophan. The D gene is left open where the match is weak. Expanded clones are given a class, and other clones once, few, many or no size at all.

J gene	D gene	clone size	V gene	CDR3 protein	CDR3 DNA
TRBJ2-2	NA	NA	TRBV25-1	CASSLDGYTGELFF	TGTGCCAGCAGTCTGGATGGTTACACCGGGGAGCTGTTTTTT
TRBJ2-3	NA	NA	TRBV5-4	CASSAGSPSGQYF	TGTGCCAGCAGCGCCGGGTCCCCCTCTGGGCAGTATTTT
TRBJ2-1	NA	medium-sized	TRBV29-1	CSAGLNNEQFF	TGCAGCGCAGGACTAAACAATGAGCAGTTCTTC
TRBJ2-7	TRBD1	few	TRBV28	CASSLPQGAYEQYF	TGTGCCAGCAGTTTACCCCAGGGGGCATACGAGCAGTACTTC
TRBJ2-1	NA	NA	TRBV5-4	CASSLVGMRYNEQFF	TGTGCCAGCAGCTTGGTAGGGATGAGGTACAATGAGCAGTTCTTC
TRBJ1-6	NA	NA	TRBV2	CASSYKSSYNSPLHF	TGTGCCAGCAGTTACAAGAGCTCCTATAATTCACCCCTCCACTTT
TRBJ2-7	NA	NA	TRBV15	CATSSFEGPYYEQYF	TGTGCCACCAGCAGCTTCGAGGGACCGTACTACGAGCAGTACTTC
TRBJ2-1	TRBD2	NA	TRBV14	CASSGLAVYNEQFF	TGTGCCAGCAGCGGGCTAGCGGTCTACAATGAGCAGTTCTTC
TRBJ1-6	NA	few	TRBV28	CASSFHEGYNSPLHF	TGTGCCAGCAGTTTCCATGAGGGCTATAATTCACCCCTCCACTTT
TRBJ1-2	TRBD1	once	TRBV7-2	CASSLRQGRFYGYTF	TGTGCCAGCAGCTTGAGACAGGGAAGATTCTATGGCTACACCTTC
TRBJ2-7	TRBD1	NA	TRBV6-5	CASSGTGTGKMEQYF	TGTGCCAGCAGTGGCACCGGGACAGGGAAAATGGAGCAGTACTTC
TRBJ1-2	NA	medium-sized	TRBV4-1	CASSQSTIGYTF	TGCGCCAGCAGCCAGTCGACTATTGGCTACACCTTC
TRBJ1-2	NA	few	TRBV15	CATSTDRESNYGYTF	TGTGCCACCAGCACAGACCGGGAGTCCAACTATGGCTACACCTTC
TRBJ2-1	NA	NA	TRBV10-3	CAISESGEYNEQFF	TGTGCCATCAGTGAGTCTGGGGAATACAATGAGCAGTTCTTC
TRBJ1-3	NA	NA	TRBV15	CATSRDRGGSGNTIYF	TGTGCCACCAGCAGAGATCGAGGGGGCTCTGGAAACACCATATATTTT
TRBJ2-7	TRBD2	NA	TRBV6-5	CASSYGGGFYEQYF	TGTGCCAGCAGTTACGGCGGGGGGTTCTACGAGCAGTACTTC
TRBJ2-5	TRBD1	NA	TRBV19	CASSGQGTPYQETQYF	TGTGCCAGTAGTGGACAGGGAACCCCGTACCAAGAGACCCAGTACTTC
TRBJ2-2	NA	NA	TRBV5-1	CASSLEFTGELFF	TGCGCCAGCAGCTTGGAATTCACCGGGGAGCTGTTTTTT
TRBJ2-3	NA	NA	TRBV9	CASSVWLETRGTDTQYF	TGTGCCAGCAGCGTCTGGTTGGAGACTAGAGGCACAGATACGCAGTATTTT
TRBJ1-1	NA	NA	TRBV2	CASKTAMNTEAFF	TGTGCCAGCAAGACAGCGATGAACACTGAAGCTTTCTTT
TRBJ1-2	TRBD1	few	TRBV6-5	CASSYSGDRGRGYTF	TGTGCCAGCAGTTACTCTGGGGACAGAGGGCGTGGCTACACCTTC
TRBJ2-2	NA	once	TRBV10-1	CASSESRLINTGELFF	TGCGCCAGCAGTGAGTCACGGCTGATAAACACCGGGGAGCTGTTTTTT
TRBJ2-7	NA	NA	TRBV7-2	CASSQDTGSPLYEQYF	TGTGCCAGCAGCCAAGATACGGGGAGTCCCCTCTACGAGCAGTACTTC
TRBJ1-6	NA	NA	TRBV6-5	CASSIGAIRGSPLHF	TGTGCCAGCAGTATAGGGGCCATTAGGGGTTCACCCCTCCACTTT
TRBJ1-4	NA	NA	TRBV4-3	CASSQEVAGEKLFF	TGCGCCAGCAGCCAAGAGGTCGCCGGTGAAAAACTGTTTTTT
TRBJ1-2	NA	NA	TRBV19	CASSVGGGFRYTF	TGTGCCAGTAGTGTGGGAGGGGGTTTCCGCTACACCTTC
TRBJ2-5	NA	NA	TRBV4-1	CASSQDGRIAETQYF	TGCGCCAGCAGCCAAGATGGGAGGATCGCAGAGACCCAGTACTTC
TRBJ2-1	TRBD1	NA	TRBV10-1	CASSEPGDRAYNEQFF	TGCGCCAGCAGTGAGCCTGGGGACAGGGCCTACAATGAGCAGTTCTTC
TRBJ2-7	NA	few	TRBV6-5	CASGAYEQYF	TGTGCCAGCGGGGCCTACGAGCAGTACTTC
TRBJ2-1	TRBD2	NA	TRBV27	CASSLYGSGGVVGEQFF	TGTGCCAGCAGTTTATATGGTAGCGGGGGGGTTGTAGGTGAGCAGTTCTTC
TRBJ1-5	TRBD1	once	TRBV6-5	CASSSSTGTSNQPQHF	TGTGCCAGCAGTTCCTCGACAGGGACCAGCAATCAGCCCCAGCATTTT
TRBJ2-5	TRBD1	NA	TRBV27	CASSSQGAKTQYF	TGTGCCAGCTCTTCGCAGGGGGCAAAGACCCAGTACTTC
TRBJ1-4	TRBD1	NA	TRBV6-1	CASLDRGATNEKLFF	TGTGCCAGCCTAGACAGGGGGGCAACTAATGAAAAACTGTTTTTT
TRBJ1-2	NA	NA	TRBV28	CASSWRQSGYGYTF	TGTGCCAGCAGTTGGAGACAGTCGGGCTATGGCTACACCTTC
TRBJ2-7	NA	NA	TRBV14	CASSHRGALSYEQYF	TGTGCCAGCAGCCATCGGGGAGCCCTCTCCTACGAGCAGTACTTC
TRBJ2-4	NA	once	TRBV2	CASSEARSTLAKNIQYF	TGTGCCAGCAGTGAAGCGCGGAGCACCCTAGCCAAAAACATTCAGTACTTC
TRBJ2-5	TRBD1	NA	TRBV10-2	CASRGHLGTGWMETQYF	TGCGCCAGCAGAGGCCATCTAGGGACAGGGTGGATGGAGACCCAGTACTTC
TRBJ2-5	NA	NA	TRBV28	CASSLGAGAVRGTQYF	TGTGCCAGCAGTTTGGGGGCGGGGGCCGTCCGTGGGACCCAGTACTTC
TRBJ1-1	NA	NA	TRBV6-5	CASSYDRRGWAEAFF	TGTGCCAGCAGTTACGACAGGCGTGGGTGGGCTGAAGCTTTCTTT
TRBJ1-2	NA	NA	TRBV4-1	CASRAGRGLLGYTF	TGCGCCAGCCGCGCAGGGCGGGGGCTACTTGGCTACACCTTC
TRBJ2-1	NA	NA	TRBV19	CASSPPGISYNEQFF	TGTGCCAGTAGCCCCCCAGGGATCTCCTACAATGAGCAGTTCTTC
TRBJ2-6	NA	NA	TRBV5-4	CASSLVAGSSSGANVLTF	TGTGCCAGCAGCTTGGTGGCCGGTTCGAGCTCTGGGGCCAACGTCCTGACTTTC
TRBJ1-6	TRBD1	once	TRBV5-6	CASSLTGDSPLHF	TGTGCCAGCAGCCTCACAGGGGATTCACCCCTCCACTTT
TRBJ2-3	NA	NA	TRBV25-1	CASSELRPSDTQYF	TGTGCCAGCAGTGAATTGAGACCCTCAGATACGCAGTATTTT
TRBJ2-6	NA	NA	TRBV4-3	CASSQDSWGSGANVLTF	TGCGCCAGCAGCCAAGATAGTTGGGGCTCTGGGGCCAACGTCCTGACTTTC
TRBJ2-6	NA	NA	TRBV6-5	CASSYRASGANVLTF	TGTGCCAGCAGTTATCGGGCCTCTGGGGCCAACGTCCTGACTTTC
TRBJ2-7	NA	NA	TRBV27	CASSLRQGGYEQYF	TGTGCCAGCAGTTTAAGGCAGGGGGGCTACGAGCAGTACTTC
TRBJ1-1	NA	NA	TRBV7-9	CASSFDYGRDTEAFF	TGTGCCAGCAGCTTCGACTACGGGAGGGACACTGAAGCTTTCTTT